This T cell receptor (beta chain) came from a study of blood T cell repertoires in COVID-19. Study details: From T cells, B-cell-depleted T cells, or PBMCs came the material, which was cDNA or gDNA.

TCRdb keeps only in-frame clones here, not all; method: immunoSEQ multiplex PCR. This table holds 250,000 to 300,000 clones, under 90% found once. The CDR3 is 16 residues long. V lost 5 bases to trimming and J lost 2 bases; unmatched junction nucleotides: 12. Per germline, CDR1 SGHTA and CDR2 FQGNSA. This clonotype was sampled from a woman in her thirties or forties who had recovered from COVID-19. The sequencing input was peripheral blood. This chain links TRBV7-2 with TRBJ2-7; 7 positions match TRBD1. The CDR3 nucleotides read TGTGCCAGCAGCATCCCTCCCCTTGGGACAGCCTACGAGCAGTACTTC. Translation gives CASSIPPLGTAYEQYF.